The 13 T cell receptor beta chains below come from one sample, sequenced in a study of shared clonotypes between healthy human individuals. TCRdb keeps only in-frame clones here, not all; method: immunoSEQ multiplex PCR. The sample contains around 440,000 clones, around 77% of which appear only once. Sequencing was done on a sample of PBMCs. These receptors all come from a woman between 40 and 50 years old in good health. Some clones in this sample may be carry-over from other donors' samples.

This sequence joins TRBV7-6 and TRBJ2-2; D unclear. Trimming pared 1 base from V and 4 bases from J, leaving 10 bases between. The CDR3 is 15 residues long. The germline CDR1 and CDR2 sequences are SGHVS and FNYEAQ. Here the CDR3 reads CASSLGTRGTGELFF. In DNA form, the CDR3 reads TGTGCCAGCAGCTTAGGCACCCGAGGCACCGGGGAGCTGTTTTTT.

The J gene is TRBJ1-1, the V gene TRBV25-1; the D gene is possibly TRBD1 (6 bases). The CDR3 contains 14 residues. From germline, CDR1 is MGHDK and CDR2 SYGVNS. The germline V and J ends were trimmed by 7 bases and 4 bases, with 16 bases remaining between them. CDR3 in DNA: TGTGCCAGCACCCCGTCGGGGGGCGGCACTGAAGCTTTCTTT. Amino acid sequence: CASTPSGGGTEAFF.

The J gene is TRBJ1-5, the V gene TRBV6-1, with D unresolved. The germline V gene has CDR1 MNHNS and CDR2 SASEGT. The CDR3 has 13 residues. Trimming removed 9 bases at V and 5 bases at J, with 14 bases between. The CDR3 bases are TGTGCCAGTGCCTCAGGAGAGGATCAGCCCCAGCATTTT. It translates to CASASGEDQPQHF.

The chain links TRBV27 to TRBJ1-5; D ambiguous. CDR3 size: 16 residues. With 0 bases removed from V and 0 bases from J, the gap between germline ends came to 9 bases. The germline V gene encodes CDR1 MNHEY and CDR2 SMNVEV (reference sequence). In DNA form, the CDR3 reads TGTGCCAGCAGTTTATCGGGAACAGTTAGCAATCAGCCCCAGCATTTT. Protein sequence: CASSLSGTVSNQPQHF.

This clone was seen ten or more times. The chain uses TRBV6-5 and TRBJ2-5, with 9 bases that match TRBD2. The assigned J gene may be wrong: the sequence end matches TRBJ2-7 better. The CDR3 covers 15 residues. Germline V gene data show CDR1 as MNHEY and CDR2 as SVGAGI. This CDR3 is CASSYSPSGNYEQYF. CDR3 bases: TGTGCCAGCAGTTATTCGCCTAGCGGGAACTACGAGCAGTACTTC.

This clone was seen at least ten times. The sample carries other DNA sequences with the same CDR3. The gene calls are TRBV15 and TRBJ1-5; no reliable D call. Trimming stripped 0 bases from V and 0 bases from J, with 6 bases between. The CDR3 extends over 15 amino acids. Germline V gene lookup returns CDR1 LNHNV and CDR2 YYDKDF (reference sequence). CDR3 nucleotides: TGTGCCACCAGCAGAGATCGGGGTAGCAATCAGCCCCAGCATTTT. Translation gives CATSRDRGSNQPQHF. Supplemented by reference TRBV15 and TRBJ1-5, the full variable domain reads DAMVIQNPRYQVTQFGKPVTLSCSQTLNHNVMYWYQQKSSQAPKLLFHYYDKDFNNEADTPDNFQSRRPNTSFCFLDIRSPGLGDTAMYLCATSRDRGSNQPQHFGDGTRLSIL.

The chain employs TRBV5-4 and TRBJ2-1; TRBD2 might be the D (6 bases). This CDR3 has 15 residues. Germline V CDR1 and CDR2: SGHNT, YYREEE (reference sequence). V was shortened by 0 bases and J by 3 bases, with 10 bases between the two germline ends. CDR3 sequence: CASSLGGTGYNEQFF. CDR3 bases: TGTGCCAGCAGCTTGGGGGGGACTGGCTACAATGAGCAGTTCTTC. The full variable domain, rest sourced from reference TRBV5-4 and TRBJ2-1, is ETGVTQSPTHLIKTRGQQVTLRCSSQSGHNTVSWYQQALGQGPQFIFQYYREEENGRGNFPPRFSGLQFPNYSSELNVNALELDDSALYLCASSLGGTGYNEQFFGPGTRLTVL.

This sequence joins TRBV5-1 and TRBJ1-1; the D gene is possibly TRBD1 (5 bases). CDR1 and CDR2 (germline): SGHRS, YFSETQ. The V end lost 3 bases, the J end lost 10 bases, and 16 bases lay between the germline ends. The CDR3 is 13 amino acids. The CDR3: CASSSGDSPGAFF. The DNA for the CDR3 is TGCGCCAGCAGCTCGGGGGACTCCCCGGGAGCTTTCTTT.

The V gene is TRBV7-8, the J gene TRBJ1-3, with D tentatively TRBD1 (5 bases). The V gene's germline CDR1 is SGHVS and CDR2 FQNEAQ. This CDR3 has 18 residues. Trimming pared 4 bases from V and 0 bases from J, leaving 19 bases between. As DNA, the CDR3 is TGTGCCAGCAGCTCTCGGGGAGCACAGGCCCGCTCTGGAAACACCATATATTTT. It codes for CASSSRGAQARSGNTIYF.

The genes are TRBV6-5 and TRBJ2-7, with 14 bases fitting TRBD2. After removal of 8 bases from V and 7 bases from J, the junction contained 10 bases not matched to a gene. The germline CDR1 and CDR2 sequences are MNHEY and SVGAGI. CDR3 length equals 15 residues. The CDR3 DNA reads TGTGCCAGCGGGGGACTAGCGGGAGTTCCTGAGGAGCAGTACTTC. Translation gives CASGGLAGVPEEQYF.

The CDR3 DNA reads TGTGCCAGCAGCAAAGACTCGGGGACAGGGGGTCAGCAGTACTTC. It is translated as CASSKDSGTGGQQYF. The chain recombines TRBV21-1 with TRBJ2-5; the table's TRBD1 call for D was not verified on the DNA. TRBV21-1 is designated a pseudogene. This CDR3 spans 15 amino acids.

V usage is TRBV7-2 and J usage is TRBJ1-5, with TRBD1 matching 7 bases. The V gene's germline CDR1 is SGHTA and CDR2 FQGNSA. This CDR3 is 15 amino acids long. V lost 3 bases to trimming and J lost 6 bases; unmatched junction nucleotides: 8. CDR3 sequence: CASSFSTGVGQPQHF. DNA for the CDR3: TGTGCCAGCAGCTTCTCCACAGGGGTTGGTCAGCCCCAGCATTTT.

J is TRBJ1-1 and V is TRBV7-9; D might be TRBD1 (5 bases). CDR3 length: 14 amino acids. V was cut by 0 bases and J by 9 bases, with 14 bases left in between. Germline V gives CDR1 SEHNR, CDR2 FQNEAQ (reference sequence). CDR3 in amino acids: CASSLAVGREKAFF. The CDR3 bases are TGTGCCAGCAGCTTAGCGGTGGGCAGGGAAAAAGCTTTCTTT.